This is a list of T cell receptor beta chains from one sample in a study of CD8+ T cells in alopecia areata. Sequencing used immunoSEQ multiplex PCR; TCRdb keeps in-frame clones, though not all of them. The table lists 90,000 to 150,000 clones, around two fifths of them singletons. Sequencing used CD4+ T cells sorted from blood. These receptors all stem from a human donor with alopecia areata. Each CDR3 is given with its conserved first and last residue. A D gene is named only where the DNA matches it firmly. Expanded clones get a size class; other rows say once, few or many, or leave the size out.

TGTGCCTGGACCCGTGGGAGTAACTATGGCTACACCTTC	CAWTRGSNYGYTF	.	TRBJ1-2	.	TRBV30
TGTGCCAGCAGCCCCAATCAGGGGTTGGAGACCCAGTACTTC	CASSPNQGLETQYF	.	TRBJ2-5	.	TRBV5-6
TGTGCCAGCAGCTTAGCACAGGGTGATCAGCCCCAGCATTTT	CASSLAQGDQPQHF	.	TRBJ1-5	.	TRBV7-8
TGTGCCAGCAGTAGGAAAGGGGCGAGCAATCAGCCCCAGCATTTT	CASSRKGASNQPQHF	.	TRBJ1-5	.	TRBV27
TGTGCCAGCAGCTTAGTAACAGGGGGTTTTGAAGCTTTCTTT	CASSLVTGGFEAFF	few	TRBJ1-1	TRBD1	TRBV7-2
TGTGCCAGCAGCTTCGGCGGGGGGAGCACAGATACGCAGTATTTT	CASSFGGGSTDTQYF	.	TRBJ2-3	TRBD2	TRBV7-2
TGTGCCAGCAGTGAGGCGAGCGGGTCCAGGGGTACGCAGTATTTT	CASSEASGSRGTQYF	.	TRBJ2-3	.	TRBV2
TGCGCCAGAAAAGCCGAGAGCACAGATACGCAGTATTTT	CARKAESTDTQYF	few	TRBJ2-3	.	TRBV23-1
TGTGCCAGCAGCTTCGGGACCCAAGAGACCCAGTACTTC	CASSFGTQETQYF	once	TRBJ2-5	.	TRBV5-4
TGCGCCAGCAGTCCTATTAACACCGGGGAGCTGTTTTTT	CASSPINTGELFF	.	TRBJ2-2	.	TRBV5-1
TGCAGCGGTACACTCGGGGCCGGGGAGCTGTTTTTT	CSGTLGAGELFF	few	TRBJ2-2	.	TRBV29-1
TGCAGCGTAGGTCAGGGCTGGGCCACTGAAGCTTTCTTT	CSVGQGWATEAFF	.	TRBJ1-1	.	TRBV29-1
TGTGCCACCAGCAGAGTAGCCATACTAGTTTCGTCGGATACGCAGTATTTT	CATSRVAILVSSDTQYF	.	TRBJ2-3	.	TRBV15
TGCAGCGTTGGAGTGAATGAGCAGTTCTTC	CSVGVNEQFF	few	TRBJ2-1	.	TRBV29-1
TGTGCCAGCAGCCGGGGACTAGCACGGCCAGATACGCAGTATTTT	CASSRGLARPDTQYF	.	TRBJ2-3	TRBD2	TRBV7-3
TGTGCCAGCTCACCGCTGGGCTTGGAGACCCAGTACTTC	CASSPLGLETQYF	few	TRBJ2-5	.	TRBV18
TGTGCCAGCAGCTTAGACAGTGCCGGCTACACCTTC	CASSLDSAGYTF	few	TRBJ1-2	.	TRBV7-9
TGTGCCAGCAGCCCCCGGGGGAGCTGGACAGGGGGTTTAACCTTC	CASSPRGSWTGGLTF	once	TRBJ2-7	TRBD1	TRBV7-3
TGCAGCGTTGAAGGGACTCCCTTCACTGAAGCTTTCTTT	CSVEGTPFTEAFF	.	TRBJ1-1	.	TRBV29-1
TGTGCCAGCAGCGATCGGACAGGGTACGGCGAGCAGTACTTC	CASSDRTGYGEQYF	.	TRBJ2-7	TRBD1	TRBV7-2
TGTGCCAGCAGTGAGGGCCAGGGCATACACACCGGGGAGCTGTTTTTT	CASSEGQGIHTGELFF	.	TRBJ2-2	.	TRBV2
TGCGCCAGCAGCGCAGACTACACTGAAGCTTTCTTT	CASSADYTEAFF	few	TRBJ1-1	.	TRBV5-1
TGTGCCACCAGCAGAGCAGGCTATGGCTACACCTTC	CATSRAGYGYTF	.	TRBJ1-2	.	TRBV15
TGTGCCAGCAGTGTCGGGACAGCCACACGCGAGACCCAGTACTTC	CASSVGTATRETQYF	few	TRBJ2-5	TRBD1	TRBV27
TGTGCCAGCAGCCCCGGACTAGCGGGGCGTTACGAGCAGTACTTC	CASSPGLAGRYEQYF	many	TRBJ2-7	TRBD2	TRBV5-6
TGCGCCAGCAGCCAGGGGACTAGCAGGGAGACCCAGTACTTC	CASSQGTSRETQYF	few	TRBJ2-5	TRBD2	TRBV4-3
TGCAGCGTTGCCCAGACCGAGGTTACTGAAAAACTGTTTTTT	CSVAQTEVTEKLFF	few	TRBJ1-4	.	TRBV29-1
TGCGCCAGCAAACCGGGACAGGGGACCAGTAGCACAGATACGCAGTATTTT	CASKPGQGTSSTDTQYF	.	TRBJ2-3	TRBD1	TRBV10-1
TGCGCCAGCAGAGCGGGCCTCGGGTCGGACATTCAGTACTTC	CASRAGLGSDIQYF	.	TRBJ2-4	.	TRBV5-1
TGTGCCACCAGCAGAGATATGGGGACAGGGGTAAACAATGAGCAGTTCTTC	CATSRDMGTGVNNEQFF	few	TRBJ2-1	TRBD1	TRBV15
TGTGCCAGCAGCGGAGTCGGGGGGGCCTACGAGCAGTACTTC	CASSGVGGAYEQYF	.	TRBJ2-7	TRBD2	TRBV5-6
TGTGCCAGTAGTATAGCCCGCCTTAATAGCAATCAGCCCCAGCATTTT	CASSIARLNSNQPQHF	few	TRBJ1-5	.	TRBV19
TGTGCCAGCAGCCCGGGACAGAGCACAGATACGCAGTATTTT	CASSPGQSTDTQYF	.	TRBJ2-3	TRBD1	TRBV7-2
TGTGCCAGCAAAGAATATAGCACAGATACGCAGTATTTT	CASKEYSTDTQYF	few	TRBJ2-3	.	TRBV28
TGTGCCAGCAGCTTAAAAGAGACCCAGTACTTC	CASSLKETQYF	.	TRBJ2-5	.	TRBV7-9
TGTGCCTGGGACACCAACAGGGTGGGGACCGGGGAGCTGTTTTTT	CAWDTNRVGTGELFF	.	TRBJ2-2	.	TRBV30
TGCGCCAGCAGCGACACTAGCGGGGGATACAATGAGCAGTTCTTC	CASSDTSGGYNEQFF	medium-sized	TRBJ2-1	TRBD2	TRBV10-2
TGCGCCAGCAGCTTGGGCCCTACTAGCACAGATACGCAGTATTTT	CASSLGPTSTDTQYF	.	TRBJ2-3	.	TRBV5-1
TGTGCCAGCAAGGAGGACAGGCGGTCCTACGAGCAGTACTTC	CASKEDRRSYEQYF	once	TRBJ2-7	TRBD1	TRBV9
TGTGCCAGCAGCTTACGCGGGAGTTCCCCAGATACGCAGTATTTT	CASSLRGSSPDTQYF	.	TRBJ2-3	TRBD2	TRBV7-3
TGCGCCAGCAGCCCCCGGGGCAATTTTGACGAGCAGTACTTC	CASSPRGNFDEQYF	.	TRBJ2-7	.	TRBV5-1
TGTGCCAGCAGCTCCACTAGCGGGAGGCAAGAGACCCAGTACTTC	CASSSTSGRQETQYF	.	TRBJ2-5	TRBD2	TRBV5-4
TGTGCCAGCAGCGCTCGAGGGGGCTACACCTTC	CASSARGGYTF	few	TRBJ1-2	.	TRBV7-9
TGCAGCGTACAGGGGCCAACTAACTATGGCTACACCTTC	CSVQGPTNYGYTF	.	TRBJ1-2	TRBD1	TRBV29-1
TGCGCCAGCAGCTTCGAGTTGAACACTGAAGCTTTCTTT	CASSFELNTEAFF	.	TRBJ1-1	.	TRBV5-1
TGCAGCGTTAGTACAGGGGGCGCTGGGGCCAACGTCCTGACTTTC	CSVSTGGAGANVLTF	few	TRBJ2-6	TRBD1	TRBV29-1
TGTGCCAGCAGGCGCCCCGGGAGCACAGATACGCAGTATTTT	CASRRPGSTDTQYF	few	TRBJ2-3	.	TRBV7-2
TGTGCCAGCAGCGTCTCGGACAGGTTCCATTCACCCCTCCACTTT	CASSVSDRFHSPLHF	few	TRBJ1-6	TRBD1	TRBV9
TGCAGCACTGGAAGGCCGGAAGCTTTCTTT	CSTGRPEAFF	.	TRBJ1-1	.	TRBV20-1
TGCAGCGCCCGAAAAGGGACAGGGGGATCCTACGAGCAGTACTTC	CSARKGTGGSYEQYF	.	TRBJ2-7	TRBD1	TRBV29-1
TGCAGCGTTGAACTTCGGCAGGGGCGGGATACGCAGTATTTT	CSVELRQGRDTQYF	.	TRBJ2-3	.	TRBV29-1